This T cell receptor beta chain was sequenced in a study of T cells in localized non-small cell lung cancer. Looked up from germline, CDR1 is LNHDA and CDR2 is SQIVND (reference sequence). Trimming took off 1 base at V and 3 bases at J, with 10 bases between the two ends. The CDR3 is 14 amino acids. Worth noting for this clone: Antigen: not known.

Study observations and caveats: Clonality peaked in uninvolved adjacent lung rather than tumor. An association was observed between higher blood T cell density and longer overall survival. Since sequencing was restricted to only one region of the tumor, intratumor heterogeneity remains a possibility. Researchers found a median 57 of the top 100 tumor clones in adjacent lung.

TCRdb's copy holds only in-frame clones and misses some; the assay was immunoSEQ multiplex PCR. The sample holds about 35,000 clones, 91% seen once. This specimen consisted of peripheral blood mononuclear cells, obtained before any cancer treatment. This sequence joins TRBV19 and TRBJ2-7, with D perhaps TRBD1 (7 bases). This TCR came from a female donor older than 55 with stage II lung adenocarcinoma. DNA for the CDR3: TGTGCCAGTAGTATAGGGAGGGACAGCTACGAGCAGTACTTC. Translation gives CASSIGRDSYEQYF.